Below are 8 T cell receptor beta chains sequenced from a single sample in a study of shared clonotypes between healthy human individuals. Profiling relied on immunoSEQ multiplex PCR, and the TCRdb table lists in-frame clones only, not all of them. Here the sample spans 950,000 to 1,300,000 clones, roughly 70% being singletons. The sample comprised memory CD4+ T cells sorted from blood. Stated subset: CD45RA-negative fraction. The receptors here all came from a man aged 18 to 29 in good health.

The rearrangement uses TRBV7-6 and TRBJ1-3; a possible D gene is TRBD1 (5 bases). CDR3 length equals 15 residues. V lost 3 bases and J 0 bases, leaving 9 bases between the germline ends. Germline-derived CDR1 and CDR2 are SGHVS and FNYEAQ. The CDR3 coding sequence is TGTGCCAGCAGCTTCGGAGGGGTCTCTGGAAACACCATATATTTT. This sequence encodes CASSFGGVSGNTIYF.

The chain is built from TRBV6-1 and TRBJ2-3, with 7 bases aligning to TRBD1. Germline V CDR1 and CDR2: MNHNS, SASEGT. J gave up 3 bases and V 3 bases, and 15 bases lay outside the gene matches. CDR3 length: 18 amino acids. The CDR3 DNA sequence: TGTGCCAGCAGTGACCGATCTGGGACAGCGGCATTAACAGATACGCAGTATTTT. Amino acid sequence: CASSDRSGTAALTDTQYF.

The chain recombines TRBV6-4 with TRBJ1-6, with D hard to call. CDR3 length: 15 residues. The germline V gene encodes CDR1 MRHNA and CDR2 SNTAGT. V gave up 3 bases and J gave up 2 bases, with 8 bases separating them. The CDR3 reads CASSEEGTYNSPLHF. The CDR3 DNA follows: TGTGCCAGCAGTGAGGAAGGTACCTATAATTCACCCCTCCACTTT.

The V and J genes are TRBV4-1 and TRBJ2-3, with 11 bases that match TRBD2. The CDR3 totals 18 residues. V lost 3 bases to trimming and J lost 0 bases; unmatched junction nucleotides: 8. Germline V lookup: CDR1 MGHRA, CDR2 YSYEKL. As DNA, the CDR3 is TGCGCCAGCAGCCAGGGCCCCTTAGCGGGAGGGAGCACAGATACGCAGTATTTT. The encoded protein is CASSQGPLAGGSTDTQYF.

In this sample, this clone turned up once. J is TRBJ1-2 and V is TRBV10-3, with 8 positions matching TRBD1. The germline CDR1 and CDR2 sequences are ENHRY and SYGVKD. Germline trimming cut 8 bases from V and 7 bases from J; bases unmatched to any gene: 9. The CDR3 is made up of 13 amino acids. The CDR3 bases are TGTGCCATCGGGGAGGACAGGGCTGCTGGCTACACCTTC. Its protein is CAIGEDRAAGYTF.

This clone was counted between two and nine times. V usage is TRBV11-2 and J usage is TRBJ2-2; maybe TRBD2 (6 bases). Germline assignment: CDR1 SGHAT and CDR2 FQNNGV. The CDR3 consists of 17 residues. The germline V and J ends were trimmed by 6 bases and 4 bases, with 21 bases remaining between them. The CDR3 DNA follows: TGTGCCAGCAGTAGAGAGCGCCGGGGAGGAACCACCGGGGAGCTGTTTTTT. This codes for CASSRERRGGTTGELFF.

This rearrangement joins TRBV6-1 to TRBJ1-2; no clear D gene. This CDR3 region has 11 residues. The germline gives CDR1 MNHNS, CDR2 SASEGT. Trimming took 8 bases from V and 8 from J, leaving 12 bases between them. CDR3 sequence (DNA): TGTGCCAGCCGAACGGAGAGCGGCTACACCTTC. Amino acids: CASRTESGYTF.

The chain carries TRBV5-1 and TRBJ1-1, with D possibly matching TRBD1 (6 bases). This CDR3 spans 14 amino acids. Germline V lookup: CDR1 SGHRS, CDR2 YFSETQ. The ends were cut back, 3 bases at V and 2 bases at J, with 11 bases in the middle. CDR3 region: CASSWGASNTEAFF. CDR3 bases: TGCGCCAGCAGCTGGGGGGCCTCCAACACTGAAGCTTTCTTT.